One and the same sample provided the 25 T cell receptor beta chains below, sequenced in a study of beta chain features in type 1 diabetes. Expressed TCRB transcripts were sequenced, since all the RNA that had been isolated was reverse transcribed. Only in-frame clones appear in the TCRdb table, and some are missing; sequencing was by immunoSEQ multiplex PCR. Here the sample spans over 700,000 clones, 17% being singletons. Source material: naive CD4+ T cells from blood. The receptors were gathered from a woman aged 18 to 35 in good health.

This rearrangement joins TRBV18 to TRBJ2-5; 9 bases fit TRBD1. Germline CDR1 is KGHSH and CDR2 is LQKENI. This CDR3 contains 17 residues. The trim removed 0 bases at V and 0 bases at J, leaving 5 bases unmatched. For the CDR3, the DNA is TGTGCCAGCTCACCACCGGCGACAGGGGGATACCAAGAGACCCAGTACTTC. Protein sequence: CASSPPATGGYQETQYF.

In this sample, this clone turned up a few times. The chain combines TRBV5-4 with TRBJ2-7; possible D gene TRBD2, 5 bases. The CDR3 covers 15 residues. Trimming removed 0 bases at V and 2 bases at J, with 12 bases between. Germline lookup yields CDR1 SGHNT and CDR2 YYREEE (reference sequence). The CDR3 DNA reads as TGTGCCAGCAGCTTGGATCCTAGCAGAGCCTACGAGCAGTACTTC. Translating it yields CASSLDPSRAYEQYF.

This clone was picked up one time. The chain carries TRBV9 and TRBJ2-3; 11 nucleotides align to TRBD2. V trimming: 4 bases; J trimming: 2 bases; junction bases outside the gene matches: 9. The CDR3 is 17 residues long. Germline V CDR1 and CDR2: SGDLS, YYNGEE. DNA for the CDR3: TGTGCCAGCAGCCCCCGGGGGACTAGCGGATTCACAGATACGCAGTATTTT. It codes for CASSPRGTSGFTDTQYF.

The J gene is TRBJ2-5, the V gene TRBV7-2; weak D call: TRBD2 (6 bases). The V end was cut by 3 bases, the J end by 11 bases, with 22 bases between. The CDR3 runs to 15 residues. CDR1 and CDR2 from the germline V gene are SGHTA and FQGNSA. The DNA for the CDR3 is TGTGCCAGCAGCTTCCCAGGGATGGGTTCGGGGGAGCAGTACTTC. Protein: CASSFPGMGSGEQYF.

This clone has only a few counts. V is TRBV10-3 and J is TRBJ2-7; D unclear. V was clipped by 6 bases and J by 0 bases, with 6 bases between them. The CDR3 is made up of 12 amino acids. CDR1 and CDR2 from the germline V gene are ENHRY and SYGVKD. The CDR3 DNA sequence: TGTGCCATCAGCCGAACCTCCTACGAGCAGTACTTC. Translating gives CAISRTSYEQYF.

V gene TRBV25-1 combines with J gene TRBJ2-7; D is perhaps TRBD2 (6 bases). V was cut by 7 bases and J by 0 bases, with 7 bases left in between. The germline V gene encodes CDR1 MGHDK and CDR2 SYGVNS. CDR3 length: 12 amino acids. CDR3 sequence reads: CASIGSSYEQYF. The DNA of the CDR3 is TGTGCCAGCATCGGGAGCTCCTACGAGCAGTACTTC.

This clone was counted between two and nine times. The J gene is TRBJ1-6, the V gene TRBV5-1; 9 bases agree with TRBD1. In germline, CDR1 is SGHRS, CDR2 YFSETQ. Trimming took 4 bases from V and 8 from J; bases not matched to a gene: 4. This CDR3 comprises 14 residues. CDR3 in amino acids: CASSGGQGYSPLHF. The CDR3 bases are TGCGCCAGCAGCGGGGGACAGGGTTATTCACCCCTCCACTTT.

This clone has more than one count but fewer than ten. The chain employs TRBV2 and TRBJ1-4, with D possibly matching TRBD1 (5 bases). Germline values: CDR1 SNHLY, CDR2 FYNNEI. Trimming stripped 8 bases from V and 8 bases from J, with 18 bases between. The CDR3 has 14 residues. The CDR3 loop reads CASGSRGDGEKLFF. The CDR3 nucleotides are TGTGCCAGCGGGAGTAGGGGCGATGGGGAAAAACTGTTTTTT.

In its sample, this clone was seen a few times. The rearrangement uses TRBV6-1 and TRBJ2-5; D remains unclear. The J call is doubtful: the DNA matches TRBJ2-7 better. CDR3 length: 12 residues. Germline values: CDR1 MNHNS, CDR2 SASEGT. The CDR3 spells CASSGGSYEQYF. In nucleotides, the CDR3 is TGTGCCAGCAGTGGGGGCTCCTACGAGCAGTACTTC.

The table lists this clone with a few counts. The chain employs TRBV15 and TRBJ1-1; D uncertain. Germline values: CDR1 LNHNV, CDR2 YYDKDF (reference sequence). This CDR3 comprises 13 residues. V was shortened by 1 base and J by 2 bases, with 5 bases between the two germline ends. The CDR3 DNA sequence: TGTGCCACCAGCAGAGGTAGTAACACTGAAGCTTTCTTT. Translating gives CATSRGSNTEAFF.

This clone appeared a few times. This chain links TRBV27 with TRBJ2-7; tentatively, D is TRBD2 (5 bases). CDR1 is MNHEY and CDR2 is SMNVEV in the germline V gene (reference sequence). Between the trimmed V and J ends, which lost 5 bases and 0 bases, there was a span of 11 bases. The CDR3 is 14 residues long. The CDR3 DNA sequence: TGTGCCAGCAGTCCCATCCGGGGCTCCTACGAGCAGTACTTC. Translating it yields CASSPIRGSYEQYF.

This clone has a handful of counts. The CDR3 is CASGLVRYDAVRTYNEQFF. As DNA, the CDR3 is TGTGCTAGTGGTTTGGTACGCTACGACGCAGTGCGGACCTACAATGAGCAGTTCTTC. V and J are TRBV12-5 and TRBJ2-1; D gene ambiguous. This CDR3 is 19 amino acids long. Germline CDR1 is LGHNT and CDR2 is FRNRAP. V was clipped by 0 bases and J by 2 bases, with 20 bases between them.

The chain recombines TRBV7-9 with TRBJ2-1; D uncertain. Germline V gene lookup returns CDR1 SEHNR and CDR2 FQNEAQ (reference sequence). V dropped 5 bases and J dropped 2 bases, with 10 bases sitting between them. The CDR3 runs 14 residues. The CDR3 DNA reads TGTGCCAGCAGCGATAGATTCGCCTACAATGAGCAGTTCTTC. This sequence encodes CASSDRFAYNEQFF.

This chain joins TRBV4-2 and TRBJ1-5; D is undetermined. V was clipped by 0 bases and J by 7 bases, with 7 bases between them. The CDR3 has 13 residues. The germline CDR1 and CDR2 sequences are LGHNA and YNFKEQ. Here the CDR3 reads CASSQDPVQPQHF. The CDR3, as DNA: TGTGCCAGCAGCCAAGATCCCGTACAGCCCCAGCATTTT.

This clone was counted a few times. CDR3 in DNA: TGCGCCAGCAGCTTGGATGTCGGGCAAGAGACCCAGTACTTC. Translation: CASSLDVGQETQYF. The J gene is TRBJ2-5, the V gene TRBV5-1; D remains unclear. The CDR3 sequence is 14 residues long. Trimming left V 0 bases short and J 2 bases short, with 8 bases between. Germline V gene data show CDR1 as SGHRS and CDR2 as YFSETQ.

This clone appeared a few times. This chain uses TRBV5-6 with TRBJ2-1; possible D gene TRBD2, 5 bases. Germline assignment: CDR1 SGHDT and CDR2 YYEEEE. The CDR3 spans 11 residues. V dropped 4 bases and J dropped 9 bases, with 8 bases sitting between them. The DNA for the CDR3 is TGTGCCAGCAGCCGCCGGGGTGAGCAGTTCTTC. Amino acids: CASSRRGEQFF.

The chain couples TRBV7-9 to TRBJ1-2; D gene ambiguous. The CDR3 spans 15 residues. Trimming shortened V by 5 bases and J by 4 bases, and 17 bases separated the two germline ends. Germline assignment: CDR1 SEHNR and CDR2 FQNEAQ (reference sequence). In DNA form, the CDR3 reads TGTGCCAGCAGCCCCGGTGAGAGGGCTGGCTATGGCTACACCTTC. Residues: CASSPGERAGYGYTF.

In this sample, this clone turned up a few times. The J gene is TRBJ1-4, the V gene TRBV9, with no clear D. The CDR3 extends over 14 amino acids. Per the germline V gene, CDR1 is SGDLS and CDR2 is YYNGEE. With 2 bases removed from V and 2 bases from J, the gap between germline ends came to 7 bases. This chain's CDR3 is CASSVTPTNEKLFF. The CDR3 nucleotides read TGTGCCAGCAGCGTGACACCGACTAATGAAAAACTGTTTTTT.

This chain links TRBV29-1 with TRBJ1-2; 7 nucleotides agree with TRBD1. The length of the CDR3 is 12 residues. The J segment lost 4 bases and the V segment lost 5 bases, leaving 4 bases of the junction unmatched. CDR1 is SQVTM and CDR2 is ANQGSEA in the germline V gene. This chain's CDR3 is CSVRTGSYGYTF. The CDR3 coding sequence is TGCAGCGTTCGGACAGGCAGCTATGGCTACACCTTC.

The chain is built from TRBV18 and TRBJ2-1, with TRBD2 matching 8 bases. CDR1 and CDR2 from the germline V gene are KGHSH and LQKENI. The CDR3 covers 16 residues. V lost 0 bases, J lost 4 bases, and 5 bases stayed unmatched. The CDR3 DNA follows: TGTGCCAGCTCACCACCTCCGGGAGGGAGGTACAATGAGCAGTTCTTC. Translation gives CASSPPPGGRYNEQFF.

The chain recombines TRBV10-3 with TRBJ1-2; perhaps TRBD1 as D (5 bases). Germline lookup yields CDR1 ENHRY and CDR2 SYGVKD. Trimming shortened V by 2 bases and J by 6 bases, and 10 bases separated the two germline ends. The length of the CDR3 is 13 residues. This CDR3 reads CAISELGVDGYTF. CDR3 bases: TGTGCCATCAGTGAGCTAGGGGTGGATGGCTACACCTTC.

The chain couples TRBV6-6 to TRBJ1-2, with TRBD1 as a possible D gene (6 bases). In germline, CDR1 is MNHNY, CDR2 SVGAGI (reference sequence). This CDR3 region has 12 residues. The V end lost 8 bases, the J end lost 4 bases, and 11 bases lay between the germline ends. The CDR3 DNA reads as TGTGCCAGCTGGACAGACTTCTATGGCTACACCTTC. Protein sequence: CASWTDFYGYTF.

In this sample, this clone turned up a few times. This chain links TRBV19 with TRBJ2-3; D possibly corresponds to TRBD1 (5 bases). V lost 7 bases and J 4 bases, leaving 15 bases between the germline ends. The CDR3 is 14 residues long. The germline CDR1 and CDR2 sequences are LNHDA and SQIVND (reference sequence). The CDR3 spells CASTVLLGADTQYF. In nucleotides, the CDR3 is TGTGCCAGTACGGTCCTCTTAGGGGCAGATACGCAGTATTTT.

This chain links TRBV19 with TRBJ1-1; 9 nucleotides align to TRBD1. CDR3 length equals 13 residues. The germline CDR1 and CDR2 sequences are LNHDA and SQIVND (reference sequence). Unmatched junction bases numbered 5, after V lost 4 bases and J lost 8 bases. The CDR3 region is CASSKTGGEEAFF. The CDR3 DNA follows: TGTGCCAGTAGTAAAACAGGGGGCGAGGAAGCTTTCTTT.

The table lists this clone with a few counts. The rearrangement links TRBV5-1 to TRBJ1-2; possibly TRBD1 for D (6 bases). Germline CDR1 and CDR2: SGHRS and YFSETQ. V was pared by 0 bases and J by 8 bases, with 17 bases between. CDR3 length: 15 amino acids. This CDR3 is CASSLGATGLQGYTF. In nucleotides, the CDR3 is TGCGCCAGCAGCTTGGGGGCTACAGGGTTGCAGGGCTACACCTTC.